Presented here are 21 T cell receptor beta chains from one specimen sequenced in a study of cytomegalovirus exposure and HLA in healthy donors (dated by TCRdb to about 2017). Library creation used the immunoSEQ multiplex PCR assay. The multiplex PCR relied on a mix of 60 forward primers for TCR Vbeta segments and 13 reverse primers for TCR Jbeta segments. TCRdb limited this immuneACCESS table to in-frame rearrangements with V and J called. A share of clones is missing; checked studies link under half to unresolved V genes, and the rest is unexplained. The table for this sample lists more than 100,000 clones; over 60% of them were counted only once. 1.5% of the sample rests with the top ten. Sequenced sample: PBMCs. The receptors shown here come from a man in his late teens or twenties in good health and CMV-seronegative.

The V call is TRBV4-1, the J call TRBJ2-5, with a weak D call TRBD2 (6 bases). Germline-derived CDR1 and CDR2 are MGHRA and YSYEKL. The CDR3 is 15 residues long. V was cut by 0 bases and J by 9 bases, with 17 bases left in between. Here the CDR3 DNA reads TGCGCCAGCAGCCAAGAACCGGGACCCACGGGGGCCCAGTACTTC. Its protein is CASSQEPGPTGAQYF.

The rearrangement links TRBV6-1 to TRBJ1-1; D possibly corresponds to TRBD1 (6 bases). With 0 bases removed from V and 4 bases from J, the gap between germline ends came to 12 bases. The CDR3 runs to 15 residues. The V gene's germline CDR1 is MNHNS and CDR2 SASEGT. The CDR3 bases are TGTGCCAGCAGTGAAGCGTTCAGGGGCGCCACTGAAGCTTTCTTT. Residues: CASSEAFRGATEAFF.

The CDR3 DNA is TGTGCCAGCAGCTTACCTCGCGGTGAAGCTTTCTTT. Protein product: CASSLPRGEAFF. The chain is built from TRBV7-2 and TRBJ1-1; D ambiguous. The CDR3 sequence is 12 residues long. V was pared by 2 bases and J by 7 bases, with 8 bases between. CDR1 is SGHTA and CDR2 is FQGNSA in the germline V gene.

V gene TRBV5-1 combines with J gene TRBJ2-7; 11 nucleotides align to TRBD1. This CDR3 spans 16 amino acids. J gave up 3 bases and V 0 bases, and 5 bases lay outside the gene matches. CDR1 and CDR2 from the germline V gene are SGHRS and YFSETQ. The CDR3 nucleotides are TGCGCCAGCAGCTTGGCCCGGACAGGGGGCGTCTACGAGCAGTACTTC. This encodes CASSLARTGGVYEQYF.

This clone was observed a few times. The chain couples TRBV29-1 to TRBJ2-5; 9 bases fit TRBD1. The last part of the DNA fits TRBJ2-7 better; the J call may be wrong. Per germline, CDR1 SQVTM and CDR2 ANQGSEA. The CDR3 is 13 amino acids. The CDR3: CSVADRGSYEQYF. CDR3 in DNA: TGCAGCGTTGCAGACAGGGGGAGCTACGAGCAGTACTTC.

This clone was observed a few times. This sequence joins TRBV7-9 and TRBJ1-2; D possibly corresponds to TRBD1 (6 bases). Trimming left V 4 bases short and J 7 bases short, with 13 bases between. CDR3 length equals 13 residues. Germline CDR1 is SEHNR and CDR2 is FQNEAQ (reference sequence). The CDR3 spells CASSSGTIVGYTF. In DNA form, the CDR3 reads TGTGCCAGCAGCTCCGGGACAATAGTTGGCTACACCTTC.

Sample share makes this clone medium-sized. The CDR3 bases are TGTGCCAGCAGCCAAGATGCGGGGACAGGGGGCGAAAAACTGTTTTTT. Translating it yields CASSQDAGTGGEKLFF. The chain is built from TRBV4-2 and TRBJ1-4, with 12 bases that match TRBD1. CDR1 is LGHNA and CDR2 is YNFKEQ in the germline V gene. There are 16 residues in the CDR3. V shed 0 bases, J shed 8 bases, and the junction held 4 bases outside the gene matches.

The chain recombines TRBV9 with TRBJ2-1, with TRBD2 matching over 10 bases. Germline CDR1 SGDLS, CDR2 YYNGEE. This CDR3 spans 14 amino acids. The V and J ends lost 3 bases and 5 bases, in that order; junction bases with no gene match: 2. The CDR3 DNA sequence: TGTGCCAGCAGCGAGAGCGGGGGGGACAATGAGCAGTTCTTC. Encoded protein: CASSESGGDNEQFF. Supplemented by reference TRBV9 and TRBJ2-1, the full variable domain reads DSGVTQTPKHLITATGQRVTLRCSPRSGDLSVYWYQQSLDQGLQFLIQYYNGEERAKGNILERFSAQQFPDLHSELNLSSLELGDSALYFCASSESGGDNEQFFGPGTRLTVL.

The chain combines TRBV7-9 with TRBJ2-3, with D possibly TRBD2 on 6 matching bases. Looked up from germline, CDR1 is SEHNR and CDR2 is FQNEAQ (reference sequence). V gave up 4 bases and J gave up 2 bases, with 16 bases separating them. The CDR3 is 16 residues long. In DNA, the CDR3 is TGTGCCAGCAGCTCTGCCGGGAGCGCACCCACAGATACGCAGTATTTT. Protein sequence: CASSSAGSAPTDTQYF.

The chain has TRBV7-9 and TRBJ2-1, with 8 bases matching TRBD1. CDR1 is SEHNR and CDR2 is FQNEAQ in the germline V gene (reference sequence). V was clipped by 4 bases and J by 1 base; unmatched bases: 3. This CDR3 is 15 amino acids long. The chain's CDR3 is CASSSRQGSYNEQFF. In DNA form, the CDR3 reads TGTGCCAGCAGCTCCCGACAGGGGTCCTACAATGAGCAGTTCTTC.

In this sample, this clone turned up a few times. This chain joins TRBV7-3 and TRBJ2-3; 7 nucleotides match TRBD1. Germline V gene lookup returns CDR1 SGHTA and CDR2 FQGTGA. The trim removed 4 bases at V and 5 bases at J, leaving 12 bases unmatched. The CDR3 loop spans 16 amino acids. CDR3 region: CASSSVPGQRGDTQYF. Here the CDR3 DNA reads TGTGCCAGCAGCTCCGTTCCGGGACAGCGAGGAGATACGCAGTATTTT.

The V call is TRBV21-1, the J call TRBJ1-1; the DNA was not compared with TRBD1, the D call given in the table. TRBV21-1 is annotated as a pseudogene. This CDR3 is 14 amino acids long. This chain's CDR3 is CASSPGGMNTEAFF. The DNA of the CDR3 is TGTGCCAGCAGCCCAGGGGGAATGAACACTGAAGCTTTCTTT.

The chain couples TRBV6-5 to TRBJ2-2; 7 positions match TRBD1. Germline CDR1 reads MNHEY; CDR2 reads SVGAGI. V shed 6 bases, J shed 5 bases, and the junction held 3 bases outside the gene matches. The CDR3 extends over 13 amino acids. The CDR3 here is CASRYRGTGELFF. CDR3 DNA sequence: TGTGCCAGCAGATACAGGGGTACCGGGGAGCTGTTTTTT.

The sample holds a few counts of this clone. This sequence joins TRBV6-5 and TRBJ1-3; D is possibly TRBD1 (6 bases). The CDR3 is 13 amino acids. Trimming removed 10 bases at V and 0 bases at J, with 10 bases between. Germline V gene lookup returns CDR1 MNHEY and CDR2 SVGAGI. This chain's CDR3 is CATGTRSGNTIYF. The CDR3 coding sequence is TGTGCCACCGGGACACGCTCTGGAAACACCATATATTTT.

In this sample, this clone turned up a few times. The chain carries TRBV2 and TRBJ2-7; possible D gene TRBD2, 5 bases. The CDR3 covers 13 residues. V was trimmed by 6 bases and J by 7 bases, leaving 16 bases between them. Germline values: CDR1 SNHLY, CDR2 FYNNEI. CDR3 nucleotides: TGTGCCAGCAGCGTTAACGAGGGAGTGGAGCAGTACTTC. It yields the protein CASSVNEGVEQYF.

The rearrangement joins TRBV6-1 to TRBJ1-1, with 8 bases matching TRBD1. Trimming removed 8 bases from V and 9 bases from J; junction bases left unmatched: 14. CDR1 and CDR2 (germline): MNHNS, SASEGT. This CDR3 contains 14 residues. CDR3 DNA sequence: TGTGCCAGCCTTGCGGACATGACAGGGGATAAAGCTTTCTTT. Translation: CASLADMTGDKAFF.

V usage is TRBV19 and J usage is TRBJ2-2; D is possibly TRBD1 (5 bases). The germline V and J ends were trimmed by 6 bases and 7 bases, with 12 bases remaining between them. The CDR3 runs to 13 residues. Germline CDR1 reads LNHDA; CDR2 reads SQIVND (reference sequence). CDR3 DNA: TGTGCCAGTAGCCTGAAAAGGGGCGGGGAGCTGTTTTTT. Translating it yields CASSLKRGGELFF.

The rearrangement links TRBV11-2 to TRBJ2-3; 8 bases fit TRBD1. The CDR3 loop spans 15 amino acids. Germline V gives CDR1 SGHAT, CDR2 FQNNGV. V shed 1 base, J shed 3 bases, and the junction held 3 bases outside the gene matches. CDR3 in DNA: TGTGCCAGCAGCTTAGGGGACAGGTCGACAGATACGCAGTATTTT. The encoded protein is CASSLGDRSTDTQYF.

The J gene is TRBJ2-1, the V gene TRBV7-2; 7 bases line up with TRBD2. V shed 5 bases, J shed 4 bases, and the junction held 8 bases outside the gene matches. Germline-derived CDR1 and CDR2 are SGHTA and FQGNSA. CDR3 length equals 15 residues. The CDR3 region is CASSPPGTTYNEQFF. DNA of the CDR3: TGTGCCAGCAGCCCACCCGGGACTACATACAATGAGCAGTTCTTC.

The CDR3 DNA reads as TGCAGCGTAGTAGCGGGGGCGCCCTCCTACAATGAGCAGTTCTTC. Translated, it gives CSVVAGAPSYNEQFF. This sequence joins TRBV29-1 and TRBJ2-1, with 9 bases aligning to TRBD2. The CDR3 extends over 15 amino acids. Germline assignment: CDR1 SQVTM and CDR2 ANQGSEA. The V and J ends lost 6 bases and 0 bases, in that order; junction bases with no gene match: 6.

The rearrangement joins TRBV29-1 to TRBJ2-7; TRBD2 matches 12 bases. Germline V gene lookup returns CDR1 SQVTM and CDR2 ANQGSEA. The trim removed 7 bases at V and 5 bases at J, leaving 6 bases unmatched. There are 13 residues in the CDR3. CDR3: CSGSTSGSNEQYF. For the CDR3, the DNA is TGCAGCGGCTCGACTAGCGGGAGTAACGAGCAGTACTTC.